This TCR beta chain was captured by sequencing in a study of blood T cell repertoires in COVID-19. In terms of age and location, participants ranged from roughly 18 to 100 years and lived in under 30 US areas. This clone was seen just once. Data came from immunoSEQ multiplex PCR; TCRdb stores just in-frame clones and leaves some out. The sample carries 200,000 to 250,000 clones, 83% recorded once. Input material: PBMCs or T cells enriched from blood (not recorded which). The sequence was obtained from a woman in her thirties or forties who had been exposed to COVID-19.

The DNA of the CDR3 is TGTGCCAGCACCCGACAGGGGGCAACTGAAGCTTTCTTT. Amino acid sequence: CASTRQGATEAFF. The chain joins TRBV2 to TRBJ1-1, with 10 bases identical to TRBD1. The CDR3 totals 13 residues. The V and J ends lost 7 bases and 5 bases, in that order; junction bases with no gene match: 4. The V gene's germline CDR1 is SNHLY and CDR2 FYNNEI.